The rows below give T cell receptor beta chains drawn from one sample of a study of CD8 T cells in Susac syndrome. TCRdb reprocessed the immunoSEQ multiplex PCR reads with MiXCR, giving one entry per CDR3 protein. The table lists about 300,000 distinct CDR3 sequences, about 92% of them singletons. Sequencing was done on a sample of CD4+ T cells from PBMCs. These receptors were taken from a human donor with multiple sclerosis. Both conserved end residues are part of each CDR3. Fields, in order: D gene, V gene, clone size, J gene, CDR3 DNA, CDR3 protein. The D gene is left open where the match is weak. Some rows have no size entry. The others give once, few or many, or a class for an expanded clone.

>-|TRBV20-1|-|TRBJ2-3
TGCAGTGCTAGGCACGGGCGTCCAGATACGCAGTATTTT
CSARHGRPDTQYF
>TRBD2|TRBV5-6|once|TRBJ2-1
TGTGCCAGCACCCCTTTAGCGGGAGGGATATACAATGAGCAGTTCTTC
CASTPLAGGIYNEQFF
>TRBD1|TRBV27|few|TRBJ1-2
TGTGCCAGCAATGATCGGCAGGGGGGTTTGTATGGCTACACCTTC
CASNDRQGGLYGYTF
>TRBD1|TRBV30|few|TRBJ1-1
TGTGCCTGGAGTGTAATGTGGGACAGCCTCCTCTTT
CAWSVMWDSLLF
>TRBD2|TRBV5-4|-|TRBJ2-1
TGTGCCAGCAGCTCCCCACTAGCGGGAGGGCCCATCGATGAGCAGTTCTTC
CASSSPLAGGPIDEQFF
>TRBD1|TRBV18|-|TRBJ1-5
TGTGCCAGCTCAAGCCAGACAGGGGCCAGCAATCAGCCCCAGCATTTT
CASSSQTGASNQPQHF
>-|TRBV19|-|TRBJ1-5
TGTGCCAGTAGTACGACCCCCGACCCCACCGGCAATCAGCCCCAGCATTTT
CASSTTPDPTGNQPQHF
>-|TRBV4-2|-|TRBJ1-1
TGTGCCAGCAGCCAAGATTTCGGGGCTCGGGGTGAAGCTTTCTTT
CASSQDFGARGEAFF
>-|TRBV7-9|-|TRBJ1-1
TGTGCCAGCAGCTTATTGGCAGAGACTGAAGCTTTCTTT
CASSLLAETEAFF
>-|TRBV19|-|TRBJ1-2
TGTGCCACCATCGAGTGGGGCAGCGACTATGGCTACACCTTC
CATIEWGSDYGYTF
>TRBD2|TRBV5-1|-|TRBJ2-1
TGCGCCAGCAGCTTGGTTGGTAGCGGGGATCGATTCAATGAGCAGTTCTTC
CASSLVGSGDRFNEQFF
>TRBD1|TRBV7-8|-|TRBJ2-5
TGTGCCAGCAGCGTCGCCGGGACAGGGGGCGAGACCCAGTACTTC
CASSVAGTGGETQYF
>TRBD2|TRBV19|-|TRBJ2-1
TGTGCCAGTAGTAGAATGGGACTAGCGGAGACCCCCCGCAATGAGCAGTTCTTC
CASSRMGLAETPRNEQFF
>-|TRBV15|-|TRBJ1-2
TGTGCCACCAGCAGAGATCTCACGGGCGGATATGGCTACACCTTC
CATSRDLTGGYGYTF
>-|TRBV7-9|-|TRBJ1-2
TGTGCCAGCAGCCCCGATCACTATGGCTACACCTTC
CASSPDHYGYTF
>-|TRBV12-3/TRBV12-4|-|TRBJ1-1
TGTGCCAGCAGTTTTTTGGAAAACACTGAAGCTTTCTTT
CASSFLENTEAFF
>-|TRBV5-6|-|TRBJ1-6
TGTGCCAGCAGATTTAACAGGGTTAATTCACCCCTCCACTTT
CASRFNRVNSPLHF
>-|TRBV20-1|-|TRBJ1-1
TGCAGTGCCACCCGAGGGGGGGTCGGCACTGAAGCTTTCTTT
CSATRGGVGTEAFF
>TRBD1|TRBV14|-|TRBJ2-7
TGTGCCAGCAGCCAGGTGGGGACAGGGGAAGAGCAGTACTTC
CASSQVGTGEEQYF
>-|TRBV10-3|-|TRBJ1-2
TGTGCCATCAGTCAGACACAGGGACGGGGCTACACCTTC
CAISQTQGRGYTF
>-|TRBV5-6|-|TRBJ2-1
TGTGCCAGCCAAAGCTTCAATGAGCAGTTCTTC
CASQSFNEQFF
>-|TRBV18|-|TRBJ2-7
TGTGCCAGCTCAACAAGACTAGGGGGTGCGTACGAGCAGTACTTC
CASSTRLGGAYEQYF
>TRBD1|TRBV2|-|TRBJ1-4
TGTGCCACAACCGGGACAGAGTTAGGAAAACTGTTTTTT
CATTGTELGKLFF
>-|TRBV7-9|-|TRBJ2-2
TGTGCCAGCAGCTTATCGCAAGTCACCGGGGAGCTGTTTTTT
CASSLSQVTGELFF
>-|TRBV10-2|-|TRBJ2-6
TGCGCCAGCAGTGAGCGGAGGGCCGGGGCCAACGTCCTGACTTTC
CASSERRAGANVLTF
>TRBD1|TRBV12-3/TRBV12-4|-|TRBJ1-1
TGTGCCAGCAGCAGTACTTCCAGGGGGATCATTACCCGTGAACAGTACGGGAGTGAAGCTTTCTTT
CASSSTSRGIITREQYGSEAFF
>-|TRBV7-2|-|TRBJ1-3
TGTGCCAGCAGCCTACTCCCGGAAGGAAACACCATATATTTT
CASSLLPEGNTIYF
>-|TRBV7-2|-|TRBJ2-3
TGTGCCAGCAGCCCCTATAGCACAGATACGCAGTATTTT
CASSPYSTDTQYF
>-|TRBV3-1|-|TRBJ2-1
TGTGCCAGCAGCCCGAGGACCCCCCGGGGGTCCAATGAGCAGTTCTTC
CASSPRTPRGSNEQFF
>-|TRBV29-1|-|TRBJ1-2
TGCAGCGTTGAAGTGATCAGGGTCGGTGGCTACACCTTC
CSVEVIRVGGYTF
>-|TRBV25-1|-|TRBJ1-2
TGTGCCAGCAGAGACCAACCGGGGACCAACGAGGGCTACACCTTC
CASRDQPGTNEGYTF
>TRBD2|TRBV2|-|TRBJ2-1
TGTGCCAGCAGCGTACTAGCGGGAGTTGACAATGAGCAGTTCTTC
CASSVLAGVDNEQFF
>TRBD1|TRBV12-3/TRBV12-4|few|TRBJ2-2
TGTGCCAGCAGTTTTGGGACAGGGCGCTCCGGGGAGCTGTTTTTT
CASSFGTGRSGELFF
>TRBD2|TRBV5-1|-|TRBJ2-1
TGCGCCAGCAGCTCCCGACTAGCGGGGCCCAATGAGCAGTTCTTC
CASSSRLAGPNEQFF
>TRBD2|TRBV6-5|once|TRBJ2-1
TGTGCCAGCGGCGGGACTAGCGCCGGAGCGTATGAGCAGTTCTTC
CASGGTSAGAYEQFF
>-|TRBV6-1|-|TRBJ1-1
TGTGCCAGCAGTGAGTCGGCGGCAGGGCTCATCGAACCTAACACTGAAGCTTTCTTT
CASSESAAGLIEPNTEAFF
>TRBD2|TRBV7-9|-|TRBJ2-5
TGTGCCAGCAGCTCGACGAGGAGCGGGAGTCCCGCCCAAGAGACCCAGTACTTC
CASSSTRSGSPAQETQYF
>-|TRBV19|-|TRBJ1-5
TGTGCCAGTCGGGGATTGAGCAATCAGCCCCAGCATTTT
CASRGLSNQPQHF
>-|TRBV20-1|-|TRBJ2-1
TGCAGTGCTAGGGCTAGGAGCTCCTACAATGAGCAGTTCTTC
CSARARSSYNEQFF
>-|TRBV6-2/TRBV6-3|-|TRBJ2-1
TGTGCCAGCAGTTACACGGGAGCTCGATACAATGAGCAGTTCTTC
CASSYTGARYNEQFF
>-|TRBV20-1|-|TRBJ2-1
TGCAGTGCTTCCAATTTTAATGAGCAGTTCTTC
CSASNFNEQFF
>TRBD2|TRBV9|-|TRBJ2-3
TGTGCCAGCAGCGTCACTAGCGGGGCTAGCACAGATACGCAGTATTTT
CASSVTSGASTDTQYF
>-|TRBV7-2|-|TRBJ2-5
TGTGCCAGCAGCTTAGACGCGGGGACCCAGTACTTC
CASSLDAGTQYF
>-|TRBV5-1|-|TRBJ2-3
TGCGCCAGCAGCTTGGGACAGGGGACTAACACAGATACGCAGTATTTT
CASSLGQGTNTDTQYF
>TRBD2|TRBV9|-|TRBJ2-3
TGTGCCAGCAGCGTCGACCGACTAGCGGGGGGGCAGAATACGCAGTATTTT
CASSVDRLAGGQNTQYF
>-|TRBV30|-|TRBJ2-1
TGTGCCAGCGAAGGTGCGGCCATGGGGGATGAGCAGTTCTTC
CASEGAAMGDEQFF
>-|TRBV7-9|few|TRBJ1-1
TGTGCCAGCAGCTTACAGGGTGCTGAAGCTTTCTTT
CASSLQGAEAFF
>-|TRBV2|-|TRBJ1-6
TGTGCCAGCAGGCTAGATTCACCCCTCCACTTT
CASRLDSPLHF
>-|TRBV6-2/TRBV6-3|-|TRBJ2-7
TGTGCCAGCAGTTACAAATTCTGGGGCAGCGGTTCCTCTCCCGGGGGCTCCCCCTCCTACGAGCAGTACTTC
CASSYKFWGSGSSPGGSPSYEQYF
>TRBD1|TRBV5-1|-|TRBJ1-6
TGCGCCAGCAGCTTGGACAGGGGGCAAAGGGCCCTCCACTTT
CASSLDRGQRALHF
>TRBD2|TRBV6-2/TRBV6-3|once|TRBJ2-1
TGTGCCAGCAGCAGACTAGCTTCCTACAATGAGCAGTTCTTC
CASSRLASYNEQFF
>-|TRBV18|-|TRBJ2-1
TGTGCCAGCTCACCCGGGTTTGTGACTGAGCAGTTCTTC
CASSPGFVTEQFF
>-|TRBV7-8|-|TRBJ1-5
TGTGCCAGCAGCCGAGACAGCGGGTTCAATCAGCCCCAGCATTTT
CASSRDSGFNQPQHF
>-|TRBV4-1|-|TRBJ2-1
TGCGCCAGCAGCGACTTCCCTCGAGGGGGGGGGAGCTCCTACAATGAGCAGTTCTTC
CASSDFPRGGGSSYNEQFF
>TRBD1|TRBV7-2|-|TRBJ1-6
TGTGCCAGCAGCCCCCAGGGGGGTCTGAATTCACCCCTCCACTTT
CASSPQGGLNSPLHF